The clone carrying this TCR beta chain was seen only a few times. These data belong to a study of blood T cell repertoires in COVID-19. Looking at the study overall: The United States, Italy and Spain were the sources of the acute and convalescent COVID-19 samples.

Original methodology: By means of reference gene primer amplification, nucleated cell counts were estimated. The table came from immunoSEQ multiplex PCR; TCRdb's copy has only in-frame clones and leaves some out. Clone size and V and J calls were adopted from that table, with D and trimming inferred from the DNA. The sample holds about 300,000 clones, around 83% seen once. CDR1 LNHNV and CDR2 YYDKDF come from the germline V gene (reference sequence). The CDR3 runs to 14 residues. V lost 5 bases and J 2 bases, leaving 12 bases between the germline ends. This receptor was identified in a woman between 50 and 59 years old with acute or convalescent COVID-19. The V and J genes are TRBV15 and TRBJ1-2, with D perhaps TRBD1 (6 bases). Sequenced input: peripheral blood. In nucleotides, the CDR3 is TGTGCCACCAGCCCTCGGACAGACAACTATGGCTACACCTTC. This sequence encodes CATSPRTDNYGYTF.